The rows below give T cell receptor beta chains drawn from one sample of a study of T cells in tuberculosis. Generated by immunoSEQ multiplex PCR, the TCRdb table keeps only in-frame clones and is missing some. Among about 88,000 clones listed, under 95% were seen once. Sequencing input: CD1b-GMM tetramer-negative cells sorted from PBMCs. Source of these receptors: an adult woman with latent tuberculosis. Both conserved end residues are part of each CDR3. The D gene is left open where the match is weak. The size of a clone is reported for some rows only, either as once, few or many, or as a class for expanded clones.

.,TRBJ2-1,TRBV5-1,TRBD2,16,CASSLGRRGGSDEQFF,TGCGCCAGCAGCTTGGGTCGGCGGGGGGGGAGCGATGAGCAGTTCTTC
.,TRBJ2-1,TRBV10-3,.,12,CAAGKQGDEQFF,TGTGCCGCCGGGAAACAGGGCGATGAGCAGTTCTTC
.,TRBJ1-2,TRBV6-5,.,14,CASSPNRDLYGYTF,TGTGCCAGCAGTCCAAACAGGGATCTCTATGGCTACACCTTC
.,TRBJ1-1,TRBV10-2,.,16,CASSESTRYVDTEAFF,TGCGCCAGCAGTGAGTCGACTCGGTATGTGGACACTGAAGCTTTCTTT
.,TRBJ1-1,TRBV9,TRBD1,13,CASSERQGAEAFF,TGTGCCAGCAGCGAGCGACAGGGGGCTGAAGCTTTCTTT
.,TRBJ1-2,TRBV6-1,.,13,CASRSDRSYGYTF,TGTGCCAGCAGGTCCGACAGGAGCTATGGCTACACCTTC
.,TRBJ2-3,TRBV7-4,.,15,CASSLGLGGTDTQYF,TGTGCCAGCAGCTTAGGTTTAGGGGGCACAGATACGCAGTATTTT
.,TRBJ1-5,TRBV6-1,.,13,CASSEWFGQPQHF,TGTGCCAGCAGTGAGTGGTTCGGGCAGCCCCAGCATTTT
.,TRBJ1-1,TRBV4-3,.,14,CASSQDRAGYEAFF,TGCGCCAGCAGCCAAGATCGGGCAGGGTATGAAGCTTTCTTT
.,TRBJ1-2,TRBV19,TRBD1,17,CASSTRQGFRANYGYTF,TGTGCCAGTAGTACACGACAGGGGTTTCGAGCTAACTATGGCTACACCTTC
.,TRBJ1-2,TRBV6-5,TRBD1,11,CASRQGSGYTF,TGTGCCAGTAGACAGGGTTCTGGCTACACCTTC
few,TRBJ1-6,TRBV5-6,TRBD1,14,CASRGTGDHSPLHF,TGTGCCAGCAGAGGGACAGGGGATCACTCACCCCTCCACTTT
once,TRBJ1-4,TRBV12-5,.,14,CASGWGRSNEKLFF,TGTGCTAGTGGTTGGGGCAGGTCTAATGAAAAACTGTTTTTT
.,TRBJ1-4,TRBV9,.,18,CASSGDPMTTSPGEKLFF,TGTGCCAGCAGCGGAGACCCCATGACCACCTCTCCGGGGGAAAAACTGTTTTTT
.,TRBJ1-5,TRBV4-1,TRBD1,17,CASSQGTAKYSNQPQHF,TGCGCCAGCAGCCAGGGGACAGCAAAATATAGCAATCAGCCCCAGCATTTT
.,TRBJ2-6,TRBV19,.,12,CASQAGANVLTF,TGTGCCAGCCAGGCTGGGGCCAACGTCCTGACTTTC
.,TRBJ2-5,TRBV5-6,TRBD2,17,CASSLVVSGGAKETQYF,TGTGCCAGCAGCTTGGTGGTTAGCGGGGGCGCGAAAGAGACCCAGTACTTC
once,TRBJ2-3,TRBV28,TRBD2,16,CASSQDSGESTDTQYF,TGTGCCAGCAGTCAAGATAGCGGGGAAAGCACAGATACGCAGTATTTT
.,TRBJ2-3,TRBV5-1,TRBD1,17,CASSPGQGSPSTDTQYF,TGCGCCAGCAGCCCGGGACAGGGATCCCCTAGCACAGATACGCAGTATTTT
.,TRBJ1-3,TRBV7-2,.,15,CASSSRLFSGNTIYF,TGTGCCAGCAGTTCCCGACTGTTCTCTGGAAACACCATATATTTT
.,TRBJ2-3,TRBV27,.,16,CASSLLRGARGDTQYF,TGTGCCAGCAGTTTATTACGGGGGGCCAGGGGAGATACGCAGTATTTT
.,TRBJ2-7,TRBV5-1,TRBD2,14,CASSFGGGALEQYF,TGCGCCAGCAGCTTCGGCGGGGGGGCCCTCGAGCAGTACTTC
.,TRBJ2-2,TRBV4-1,TRBD2,15,CASSQVAGGAGELFF,TGCGCCAGCAGCCAAGTAGCGGGGGGGGCCGGGGAGCTGTTTTTT
.,TRBJ2-7,TRBV6-5,.,13,CASRDDRTYEQYF,TGTGCCAGCAGGGACGACAGAACCTACGAGCAGTACTTC